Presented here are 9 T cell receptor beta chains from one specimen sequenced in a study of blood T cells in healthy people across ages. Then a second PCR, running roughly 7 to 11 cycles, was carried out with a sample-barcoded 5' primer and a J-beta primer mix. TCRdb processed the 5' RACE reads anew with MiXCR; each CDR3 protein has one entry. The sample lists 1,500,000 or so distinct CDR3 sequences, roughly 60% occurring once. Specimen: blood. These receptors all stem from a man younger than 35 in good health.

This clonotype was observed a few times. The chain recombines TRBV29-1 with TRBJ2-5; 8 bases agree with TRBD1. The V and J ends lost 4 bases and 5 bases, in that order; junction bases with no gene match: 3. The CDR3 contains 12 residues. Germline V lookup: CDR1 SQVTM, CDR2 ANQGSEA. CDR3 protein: CSVGTGLETQYF. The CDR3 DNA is TGCAGCGTTGGGACAGGGCTGGAGACCCAGTACTTC. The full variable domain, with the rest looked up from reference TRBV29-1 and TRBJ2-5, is SAVISQKPSRDICQRGTSLTIQCQVDSQVTMMFWYRQQPGQSLTLIATANQGSEATYESGFVIDKFPISRPNLTFSTLTVSNMSPEDSSIYLCSVGTGLETQYFGPGTRLLVL.

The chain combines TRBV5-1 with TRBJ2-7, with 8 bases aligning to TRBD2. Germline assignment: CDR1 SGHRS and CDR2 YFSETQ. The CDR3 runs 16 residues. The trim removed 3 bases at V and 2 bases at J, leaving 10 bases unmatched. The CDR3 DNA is TGCGCCAGCAGCTACCTCGATGCGGGAGGAACCTACGAGCAGTACTTC. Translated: CASSYLDAGGTYEQYF.

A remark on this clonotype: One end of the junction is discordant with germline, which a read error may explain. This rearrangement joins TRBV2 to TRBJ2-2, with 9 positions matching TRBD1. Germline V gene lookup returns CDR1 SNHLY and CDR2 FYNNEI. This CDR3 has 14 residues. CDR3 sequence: CASRGTGNPGELFF. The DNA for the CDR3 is TGTGCCAGCAGGGGGACAGGGAACCCCGGGGAGCTGTTTTTT. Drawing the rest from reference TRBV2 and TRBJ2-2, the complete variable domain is EPEVTQTPSHQVTQMGQEVILRCVPISNHLYFYWYRQILGQKVEFLVSFYNNEISEKSEIFDDQFSVERPDGSNFTLKIRSTKLEDSAMYFCASRGTGNPGELFFGEGSRLTVL.

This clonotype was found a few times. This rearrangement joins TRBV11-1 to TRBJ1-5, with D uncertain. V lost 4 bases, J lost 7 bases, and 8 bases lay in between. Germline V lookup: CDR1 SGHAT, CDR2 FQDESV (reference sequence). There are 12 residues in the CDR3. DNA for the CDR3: TGTGCCAGCAGCTCCGAGTACCAGCCCCAGCATTTT. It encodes CASSSEYQPQHF.

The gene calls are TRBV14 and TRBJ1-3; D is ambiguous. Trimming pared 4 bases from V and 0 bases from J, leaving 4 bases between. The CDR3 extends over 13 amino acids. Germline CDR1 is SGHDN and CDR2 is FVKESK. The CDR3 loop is CASSPHSGNTIYF. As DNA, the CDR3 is TGTGCCAGCAGCCCCCACTCTGGAAACACCATATATTTT.

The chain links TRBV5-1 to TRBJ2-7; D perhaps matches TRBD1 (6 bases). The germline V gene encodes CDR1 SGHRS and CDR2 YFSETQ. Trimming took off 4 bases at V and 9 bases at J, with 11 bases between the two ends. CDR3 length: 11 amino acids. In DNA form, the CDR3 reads TGCGCCAGCAGCGCCCAGGGGAGGCAGTACTTC. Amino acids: CASSAQGRQYF. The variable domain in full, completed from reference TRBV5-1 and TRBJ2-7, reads KAGVTQTPRYLIKTRGQQVTLSCSPISGHRSVSWYQQTPGQGLQFLFEYFSETQRNKGNFPGRFSGRQFSNSRSEMNVSTLELGDSALYLCASSAQGRQYFGPGTRLTVT.

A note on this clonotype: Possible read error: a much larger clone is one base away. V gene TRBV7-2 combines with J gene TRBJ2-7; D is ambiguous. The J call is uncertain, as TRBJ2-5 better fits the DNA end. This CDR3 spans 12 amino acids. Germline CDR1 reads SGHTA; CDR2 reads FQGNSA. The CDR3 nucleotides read TGTGCCGGCAGCTCCGACACGGGGACCCAGTACTTC. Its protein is CAGSSDTGTQYF.

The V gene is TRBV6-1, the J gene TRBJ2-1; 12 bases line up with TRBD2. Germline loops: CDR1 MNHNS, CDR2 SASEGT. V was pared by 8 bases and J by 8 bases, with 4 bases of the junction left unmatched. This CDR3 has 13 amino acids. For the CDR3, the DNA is TGTGCCAGCTGGGCTAGCGGGAGGGATGAGCAGTTCTTC. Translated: CASWASGRDEQFF.

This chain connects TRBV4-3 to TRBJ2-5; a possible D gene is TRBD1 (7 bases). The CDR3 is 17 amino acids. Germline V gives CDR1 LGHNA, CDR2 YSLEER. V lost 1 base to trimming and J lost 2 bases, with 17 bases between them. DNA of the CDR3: TGCGCCAGCAGCCAAGGGGTCCTCGGGGGACAGCAAGAGACCCAGTACTTC. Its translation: CASSQGVLGGQQETQYF.